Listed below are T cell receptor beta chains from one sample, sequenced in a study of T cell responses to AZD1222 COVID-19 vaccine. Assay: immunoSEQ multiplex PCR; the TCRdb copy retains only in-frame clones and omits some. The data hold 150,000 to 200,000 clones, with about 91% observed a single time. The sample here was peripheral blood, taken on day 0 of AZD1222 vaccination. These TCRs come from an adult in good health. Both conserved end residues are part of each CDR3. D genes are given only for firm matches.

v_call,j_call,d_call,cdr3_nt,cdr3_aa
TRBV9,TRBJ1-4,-,TGTGCCAGCTCATTGGGCCTAAATGAAAAACTGTTTTTT,CASSLGLNEKLFF
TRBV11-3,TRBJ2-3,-,TGTGCCAGCAGCTACGGCGGGCAGGGAAGTGGAGATACGCAGTATTTT,CASSYGGQGSGDTQYF
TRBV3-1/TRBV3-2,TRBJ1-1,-,TGTGCCAGCACCGTGGGGGGGACTGAAGCTTTCTTT,CASTVGGTEAFF
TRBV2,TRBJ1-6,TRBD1,TGTGCCAGCAGCGACTTGGACAGGGATTCACCCCTCCACTTT,CASSDLDRDSPLHF
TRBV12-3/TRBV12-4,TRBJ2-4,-,TGTGCCAGCAGTTTTGTAGGGGAAAACATTCAGTACTTC,CASSFVGENIQYF
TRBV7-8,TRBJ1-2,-,TGTGCCAGCAGCTTAGCGCAGGGGATAAACTATGGCTACACCTTC,CASSLAQGINYGYTF
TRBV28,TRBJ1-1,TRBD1,TGTGCCAGCAGTTTACAGGGGGTTCGGGCTTTCTTT,CASSLQGVRAFF
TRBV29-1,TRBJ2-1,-,TGCAGCGTCCCCGGCCGGGACCTGGGGGTCAATGAGCAGTTCTTC,CSVPGRDLGVNEQFF
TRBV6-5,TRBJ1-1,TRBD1,TGTGCCAGCACCACCGGGACAGGGGTATCAGCTTTCTTT,CASTTGTGVSAFF
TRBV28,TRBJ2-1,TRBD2,TGTGCCAGCAGCCAGACTAGCGGTTCCTACAATGAGCAGTTCTTC,CASSQTSGSYNEQFF
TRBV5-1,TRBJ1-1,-,TGCGCCAGCAGCTTGGACCCTCGGGACACTGAAGCTTTCTTT,CASSLDPRDTEAFF
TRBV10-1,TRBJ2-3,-,TGCGCCAGCAGTGAATTTGACAGCGGGTCCAGAGATACGCAGTATTTT,CASSEFDSGSRDTQYF
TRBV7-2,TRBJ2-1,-,TGTGCCAGCAGCTTTGCGGTGAGCTCCTACAATGAGCAGTTCTTC,CASSFAVSSYNEQFF
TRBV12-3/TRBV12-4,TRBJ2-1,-,TGTGCCAGCAGTTTAATCCGTCCCAATGAGCAGTTCTTC,CASSLIRPNEQFF
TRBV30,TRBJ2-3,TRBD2,TGTGCCTGGGTACTAGCGGGGAAGTCAGATACGCAGTATTTT,CAWVLAGKSDTQYF